The clone carrying this T cell receptor (beta chain) was recorded at least ten times. Its antigen is not known. The CDR3 end lies 3 residues beyond the end of the read and is filled in from the germline J gene. This sample stems from a study of T cell clonality in common variable immunodeficiency. General study points: Fewer deletions and N-nucleotide insertions were reportedly seen in common variable immunodeficiency TCR beta sequences. Links between repertoire features and CVID complications were heterogeneity-limited.

Profiled with immunoSEQ multiplex PCR; TCRdb holds only in-frame clones, not every one. The repertoire consists of 25,000 to 30,000 clones, none detected only once. From germline, CDR1 is DFQATT and CDR2 SNEGSKA (reference sequence). Germline trimming cut 5 bases from V and 3 bases from J; bases unmatched to any gene: 6. The CDR3 runs to 15 residues. This clonotype was obtained from a human donor with common variable immunodeficiency. J is TRBJ2-3 and V is TRBV20-1, with TRBD2 identical over 12 bases. Sequencing was carried out using peripheral blood mononuclear cells. This CDR3 is CSAFLAGGRTDTQYF. The covered CDR3 bases are TGCAGTGCTTTCCTAGCGGGGGGGCGGACAGATACG.